This T cell receptor (beta chain) was identified during a study of blood T cell repertoires in COVID-19. Study summary: PBMCs, B-cell-depleted T cells, or T cells provided the cDNA or gDNA that made up the material.

Assay used: immunoSEQ multiplex PCR; TCRdb lists only in-frame clones, some missing. The sample holds about 140,000 clones, about 82% seen once. The germline CDR1 and CDR2 sequences are SGHNT and YYREEE (reference sequence). The CDR3 length is 15 residues. The V gene lost 2 bases and the J gene lost 3 bases, with 14 bases spanning the gap. V gene TRBV5-4 combines with J gene TRBJ2-5, with D perhaps TRBD2 (6 bases). Sequencing was done on a sample of peripheral blood. The sequence was collected from a man over 45 with acute or convalescent COVID-19. The CDR3 loop is CASSLPVPGEETQYF. The CDR3 DNA reads as TGTGCCAGCAGCTTACCCGTACCGGGAGAAGAGACCCAGTACTTC.